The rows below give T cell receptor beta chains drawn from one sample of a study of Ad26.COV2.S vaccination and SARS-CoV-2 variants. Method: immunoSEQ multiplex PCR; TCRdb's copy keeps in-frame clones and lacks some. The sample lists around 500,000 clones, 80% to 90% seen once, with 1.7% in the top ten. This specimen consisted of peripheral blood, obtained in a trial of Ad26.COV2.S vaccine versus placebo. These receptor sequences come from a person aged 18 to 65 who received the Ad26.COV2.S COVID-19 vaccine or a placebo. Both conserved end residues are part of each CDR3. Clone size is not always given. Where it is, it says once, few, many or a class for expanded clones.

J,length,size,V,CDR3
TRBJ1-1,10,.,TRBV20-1,CSARGYEAFF
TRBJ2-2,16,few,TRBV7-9,CASRGMGQANTGELFF
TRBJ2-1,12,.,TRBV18,CASSPSGSEQFF
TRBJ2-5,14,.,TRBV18,CASSPPHVQETQYF
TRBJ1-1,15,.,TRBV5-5,CASSLDWTANTEAFF
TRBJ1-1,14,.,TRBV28,CASTRQAMNTEAFF
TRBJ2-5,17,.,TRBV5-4,CASSLVPTLARGETQYF
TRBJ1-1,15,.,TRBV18,CASSPMRQGNTEAFF
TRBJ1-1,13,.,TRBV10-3,CAIRKQENTEAFF
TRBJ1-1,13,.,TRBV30,CAWRVRGLTEAFF
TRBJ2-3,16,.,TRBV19,CASSSYSGQGTDTQYF
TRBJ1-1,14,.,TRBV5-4,CASSRTGFNTEAFF
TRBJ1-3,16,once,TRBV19,CASTPLVGRTSNTIYF
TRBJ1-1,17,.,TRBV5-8,CASSLAGGIRTYTEAFF
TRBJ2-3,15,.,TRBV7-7,CASSHGTGSTDTQYF
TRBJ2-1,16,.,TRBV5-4,CASSLDRGITYNEQFF
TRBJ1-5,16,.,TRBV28,CASSHGQGGRNQPQHF
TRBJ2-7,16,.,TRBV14,CASSQGLAVSSYEQYF
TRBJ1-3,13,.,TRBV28,CASSSGVGNTIYF
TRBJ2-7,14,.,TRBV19,CATSRGRNSYEQYF
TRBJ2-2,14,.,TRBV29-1,CSASGTGGTGELFF
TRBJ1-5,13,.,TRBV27,CASSVRQYQPQHF
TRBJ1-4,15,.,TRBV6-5,CASSYTEGGGGKLFF
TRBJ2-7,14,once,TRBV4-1,CASSPGQGSFEQYF
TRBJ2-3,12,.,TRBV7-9,CASIQLGDTQYF
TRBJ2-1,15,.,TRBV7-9,CASSLTGGGLDEQFF
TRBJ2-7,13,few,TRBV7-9,CASSATGLFEQYF
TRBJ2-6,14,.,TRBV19,CASTRGPGANVLTF
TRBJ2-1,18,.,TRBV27,CASSLSGSGGMPYNEQFF
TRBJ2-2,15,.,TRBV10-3,CAISEGRGTTGELFF
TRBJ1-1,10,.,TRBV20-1,CSARDVRAFF
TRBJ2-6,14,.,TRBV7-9,CASRRGAGANVLTF
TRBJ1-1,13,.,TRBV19,CAATGNIDTEAFF
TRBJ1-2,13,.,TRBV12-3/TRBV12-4,CASSIEANYGYTF
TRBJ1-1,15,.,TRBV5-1,CASSLVVARNTEAFF
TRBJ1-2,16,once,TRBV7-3,CASSLDGGASDYGYTF
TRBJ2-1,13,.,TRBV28,CASSPDRYNEQFF
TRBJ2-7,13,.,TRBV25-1,CASSESDRHEQYF
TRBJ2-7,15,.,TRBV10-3,CAISSLGQGLYEQYF
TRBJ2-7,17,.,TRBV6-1,CASSEALPGQGVHEQYF
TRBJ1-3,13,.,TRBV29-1,CSAAGTVGNTIYF
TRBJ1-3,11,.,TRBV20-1,CSARDGNTIYF
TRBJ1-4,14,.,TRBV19,CASKVTATNEKLFF
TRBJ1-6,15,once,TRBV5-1,CASSLWWSKNSPLHF
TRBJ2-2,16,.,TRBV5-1,CASSLVTSGNTGELFF
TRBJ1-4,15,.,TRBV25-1,CASSEWGATNEKLFF
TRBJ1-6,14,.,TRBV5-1,CATGLGSYNSPLHF